This TCR beta chain was recovered during a study of metastatic and nonmetastatic thyroid tumors. Whole-study findings and limits: Reports indicated that malignant thyroid tumors showed significantly higher TCR beta diversity than benign nodules did, in blood and tumor.

Ahead of thyroid surgery, no patient had received treatment of any kind. Comments on this clone: Its specificity is unknown.

The CDR3 consists of 15 residues. V lost 5 bases and J 3 bases, leaving 17 bases between the germline ends. Germline CDR1 SGHTA, CDR2 FQGNSA. Authors' analysis steps: Variation in CDR3 across clinicopathological groups served as the basis for constructing a distant-metastasis classifier in papillary thyroid cancer. TCRdb ran MiXCR on the PCR reads. The V and J calls were not made by the authors but by TCRdb's processing. In the table there are about 20,000 clones, just under 30% of which are singletons. The chain carries TRBV7-2 and TRBJ2-7; a possible D gene is TRBD1 (7 bases). The sample was tumor tissue. This TCR came from a male donor with papillary thyroid cancer or a benign thyroid nodule (not recorded which). Some clones in this sample may be carry-over from other donors' samples. Written as DNA, the CDR3 is TGTGCCAGCAGCCCTAGTGCGGGACAGAACTACGAGCAGTACTTC. Its protein product is CASSPSAGQNYEQYF.